This T cell receptor (beta chain) is from a study of regulatory T cells in long-lasting Graves disease. Study background: Graves' patients, newly diagnosed, had taken antithyroid drugs under 3 months.

Construction of the TCR beta libraries employed iRepertoire HTBI primers in conjunction with Arm-PCR of CDR3 regions. Original analysis: Across samples, 62 TRBV and some 13 TRBJ segments were found. Each CDR3 protein gets one entry after TCRdb re-called the multiplex PCR reads with MiXCR. TCRdb, not the authors, supplied the V and J calls. This sample carries about 610,000 distinct CDR3 sequences, around 15% of them seen once, and the ten largest clones take around 12%. Indicated time point: newly diagnosed GD, antithyroid drugs for less than 3 months. PBMC RNA was the source of the TCR library. A further study also used this sample, focusing on T cells in Graves' hyperthyroidism and ophthalmopathy. That paper states: HTBI primers drove first-round RT-PCR of the TCR CDR3. Median prediction lead before ophthalmopathy onset was 6 to 8 months with the model.

The receptor was derived from a man aged 18 to 29 with Graves disease. The sample consisted of peripheral blood mononuclear cells (PBMCs), taken at new diagnosis, from a patient treated with antithyroid drugs.

The CDR3 DNA reads TGCAGTGTCCCCCCGGGGGGGCCGCGGCCCAACAATGAGCAGTTCTTC. Translating gives CSVPPGGPRPNNEQFF. The chain recombines TRBV20-1 with TRBJ2-1, with 8 positions matching TRBD2. The J segment lost 5 bases and the V segment lost 7 bases, leaving 16 bases of the junction unmatched. The CDR3 has 16 residues. CDR1 and CDR2 from the germline V gene are DFQATT and SNEGSKA (reference sequence).